Below, one TCR beta chain is given with its context. Its target is unknown. Making each TCR library took approximately 3,700 ng of total RNA. No DNA is given; TCRdb re-called the 5' RACE reads and lists each CDR3 protein once. The specimen's table records just under 45,000 distinct CDR3 sequences. The source of the sample is a study of monozygotic twins with inflammatory bowel disease. The CDR3 extends over 14 amino acids. Germline-derived CDR1 and CDR2 are PRHDT and FYEKMQ (reference sequence). Findings and limits, study-wide: Support for a single strong signal or clonotype associated with IBD was absent.

This sequence originates from a human donor with ulcerative colitis or Crohn's disease, or a healthy co-twin of an affected twin (not recorded which). Sequences were obtained from blood. V gene TRBV13 combines with J gene TRBJ1-2. The CDR3 sequence: CASSLGGPLYGYTF.